This TCR beta chain emerged from a study of OX40 agonist ivuxolimab in advanced cancers. In the study overall: Patients with hepatocellular carcinoma, melanoma, renal cell or head and neck cancer made up the dose-escalation patients. Treatment received earlier with anti-PD-1, anti-PD-L1 or anti-CTLA-4 agents was allowed, and around 40% had some. The study, taken as a whole, reports: Mean expanded clone counts were higher in CD8+ than CD4+ T cells.

This clone appeared a few times. Its target is unknown. Profiling relied on immunoSEQ multiplex PCR, and the TCRdb table lists in-frame clones only, not all of them. The sample lists about 33,000 clones; roughly 84% were seen once. Blood draws occurred at baseline, cycle 4 day 1, and cycle 7 day 1. The clonotype comes from an adult with an advanced solid tumor such as melanoma, head and neck, liver or kidney cancer. The sample was CD4+ or CD8+ T cells sorted from blood, taken in a trial of the OX40 agonist ivuxolimab.

The CDR3, as DNA: TGTGCCAGCAGCCTCGGACAGGGCGGACTGGACTCCCAAGCTTTCTTT. Amino acid sequence: CASSLGQGGLDSQAFF. This chain joins TRBV13 and TRBJ1-1, with 8 bases fitting TRBD1. CDR1 PRHDT and CDR2 FYEKMQ come from the germline V gene (reference sequence). V lost 5 bases to trimming and J lost 9 bases; unmatched junction nucleotides: 17. The CDR3 has 16 residues.